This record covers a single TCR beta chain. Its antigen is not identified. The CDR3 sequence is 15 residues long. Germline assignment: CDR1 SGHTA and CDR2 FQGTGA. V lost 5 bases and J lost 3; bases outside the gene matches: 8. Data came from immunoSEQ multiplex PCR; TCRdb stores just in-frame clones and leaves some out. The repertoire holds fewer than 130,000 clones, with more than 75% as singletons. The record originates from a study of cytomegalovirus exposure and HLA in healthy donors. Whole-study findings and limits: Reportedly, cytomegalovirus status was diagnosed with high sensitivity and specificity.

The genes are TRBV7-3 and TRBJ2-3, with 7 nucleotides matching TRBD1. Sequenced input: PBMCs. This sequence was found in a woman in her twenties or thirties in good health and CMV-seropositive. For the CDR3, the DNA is TGTGCCAGCAGCCCCAGGGGCAGGGGGACAGATACGCAGTATTTT. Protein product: CASSPRGRGTDTQYF.